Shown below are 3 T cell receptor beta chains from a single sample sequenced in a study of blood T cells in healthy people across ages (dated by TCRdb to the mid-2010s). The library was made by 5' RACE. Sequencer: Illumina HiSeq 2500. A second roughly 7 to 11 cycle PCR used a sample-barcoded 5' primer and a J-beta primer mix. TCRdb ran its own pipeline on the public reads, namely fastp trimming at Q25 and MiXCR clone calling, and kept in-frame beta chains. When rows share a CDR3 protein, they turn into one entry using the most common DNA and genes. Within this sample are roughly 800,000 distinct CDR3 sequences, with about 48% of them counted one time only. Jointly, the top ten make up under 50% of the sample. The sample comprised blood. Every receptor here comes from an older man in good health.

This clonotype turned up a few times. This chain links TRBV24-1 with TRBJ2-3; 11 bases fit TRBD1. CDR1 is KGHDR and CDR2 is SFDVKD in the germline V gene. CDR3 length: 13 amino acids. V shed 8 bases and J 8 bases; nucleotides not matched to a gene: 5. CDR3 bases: TGTGCCACCAACGCGGGACAGGGGGTTACGCAGTATTTT. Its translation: CATNAGQGVTQYF.

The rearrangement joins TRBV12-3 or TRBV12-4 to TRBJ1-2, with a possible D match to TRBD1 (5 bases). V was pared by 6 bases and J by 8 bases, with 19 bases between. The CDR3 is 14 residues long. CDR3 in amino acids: CASSLGRSYGGYTF. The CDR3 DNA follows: TGTGCCAGCAGCCTGGGACGGAGCTATGGCGGCTACACCTTC.

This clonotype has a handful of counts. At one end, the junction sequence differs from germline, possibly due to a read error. CDR3 nucleotide sequence: TGCGCCACGGGACAGTCTTCGTCCTATGGCTACACCTTC. Its protein is CATGQSSSYGYTF. The chain uses TRBV10-3 and TRBJ1-2; the match to TRBD1 covers 7 bases. The CDR3 is 13 amino acids. The germline CDR1 and CDR2 sequences are ENHRY and SYGVKD.